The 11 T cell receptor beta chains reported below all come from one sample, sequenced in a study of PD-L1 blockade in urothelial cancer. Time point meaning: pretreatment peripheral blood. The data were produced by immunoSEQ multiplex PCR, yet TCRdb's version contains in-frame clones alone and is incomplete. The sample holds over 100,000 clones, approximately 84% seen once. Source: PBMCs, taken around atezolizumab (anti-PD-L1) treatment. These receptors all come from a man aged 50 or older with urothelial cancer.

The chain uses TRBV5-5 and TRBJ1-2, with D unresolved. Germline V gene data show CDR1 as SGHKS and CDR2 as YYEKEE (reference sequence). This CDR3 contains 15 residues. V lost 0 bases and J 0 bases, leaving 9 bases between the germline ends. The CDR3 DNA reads TGTGCCAGCAGCTTGGCTGGGAGTACTAACTATGGCTACACCTTC. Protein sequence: CASSLAGSTNYGYTF.

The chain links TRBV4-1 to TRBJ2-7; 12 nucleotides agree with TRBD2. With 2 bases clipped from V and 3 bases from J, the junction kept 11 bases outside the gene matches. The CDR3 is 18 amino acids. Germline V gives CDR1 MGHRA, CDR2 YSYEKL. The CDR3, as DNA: TGCGCCAGCAGCCAACTCCCCCCTGGACTAGCGGGATTCTACGAGCAGTACTTC. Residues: CASSQLPPGLAGFYEQYF.

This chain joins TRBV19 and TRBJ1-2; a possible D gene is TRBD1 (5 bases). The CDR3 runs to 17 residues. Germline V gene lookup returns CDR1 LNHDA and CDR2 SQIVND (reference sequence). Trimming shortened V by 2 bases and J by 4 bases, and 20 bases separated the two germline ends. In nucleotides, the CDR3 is TGTGCCAGTAGTATAATGGACATCATCGGGTCCAGCTATGGCTACACCTTC. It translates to CASSIMDIIGSSYGYTF.

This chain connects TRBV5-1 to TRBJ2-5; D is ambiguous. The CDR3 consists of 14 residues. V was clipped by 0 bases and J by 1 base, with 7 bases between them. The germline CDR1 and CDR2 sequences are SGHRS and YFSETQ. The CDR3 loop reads CASSLGLLQETQYF. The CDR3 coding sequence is TGCGCCAGCAGCTTGGGACTCCTCCAAGAGACCCAGTACTTC.

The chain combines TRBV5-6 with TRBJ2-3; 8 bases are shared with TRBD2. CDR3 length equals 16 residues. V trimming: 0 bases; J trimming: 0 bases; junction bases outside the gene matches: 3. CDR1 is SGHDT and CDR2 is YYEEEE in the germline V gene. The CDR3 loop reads CASSLGLASSTDTQYF. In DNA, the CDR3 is TGTGCCAGCAGCTTGGGACTAGCGTCTAGCACAGATACGCAGTATTTT. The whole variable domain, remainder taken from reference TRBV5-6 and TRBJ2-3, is DAGVTQSPTHLIKTRGQQVTLRCSPKSGHDTVSWYQQALGQGPQFIFQYYEEEERQRGNFPDRFSGHQFPNYSSELNVNALLLGDSALYLCASSLGLASSTDTQYFGPGTRLTVL.

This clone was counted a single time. In DNA, the CDR3 is TGTGCCAGCAGTCCTTCACAGGGGGGGGCCTACAATGAGCAGTTCTTC. Translation gives CASSPSQGGAYNEQFF. The chain links TRBV28 to TRBJ2-1, with TRBD1 as a possible D gene (8 bases). This CDR3 has 16 residues. V lost 5 bases and J 2 bases, leaving 16 bases between the germline ends. Germline CDR1 reads MDHEN; CDR2 reads SYDVKM.

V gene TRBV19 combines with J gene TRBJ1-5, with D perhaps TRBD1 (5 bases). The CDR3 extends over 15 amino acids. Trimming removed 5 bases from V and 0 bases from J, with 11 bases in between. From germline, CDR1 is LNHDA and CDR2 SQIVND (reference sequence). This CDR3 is CASSPVTASNQPQHF. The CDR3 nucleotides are TGTGCCAGTAGTCCTGTGACAGCTAGCAATCAGCCCCAGCATTTT.

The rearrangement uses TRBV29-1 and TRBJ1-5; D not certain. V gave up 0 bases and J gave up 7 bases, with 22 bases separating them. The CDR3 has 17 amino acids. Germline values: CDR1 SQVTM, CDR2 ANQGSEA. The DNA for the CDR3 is TGCAGCGTTGAAGATGAGAGTCGCCCGCTCGCTGCACAGCCCCAGCATTTT. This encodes CSVEDESRPLAAQPQHF.

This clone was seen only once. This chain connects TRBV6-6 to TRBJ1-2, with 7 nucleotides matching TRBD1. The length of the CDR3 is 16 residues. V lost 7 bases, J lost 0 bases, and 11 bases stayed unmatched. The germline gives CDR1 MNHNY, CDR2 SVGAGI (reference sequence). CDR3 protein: CASIKGTARTNYGYTF. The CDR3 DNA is TGTGCCAGCATCAAGGGGACAGCTCGAACTAACTATGGCTACACCTTC.

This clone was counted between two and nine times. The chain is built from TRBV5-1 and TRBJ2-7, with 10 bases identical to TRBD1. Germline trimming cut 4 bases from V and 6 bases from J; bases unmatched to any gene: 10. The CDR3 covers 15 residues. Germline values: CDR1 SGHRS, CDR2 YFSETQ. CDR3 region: CASSVTGTGVSEQYF. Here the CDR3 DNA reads TGCGCCAGCAGCGTAACCGGGACAGGGGTCTCCGAGCAGTACTTC.

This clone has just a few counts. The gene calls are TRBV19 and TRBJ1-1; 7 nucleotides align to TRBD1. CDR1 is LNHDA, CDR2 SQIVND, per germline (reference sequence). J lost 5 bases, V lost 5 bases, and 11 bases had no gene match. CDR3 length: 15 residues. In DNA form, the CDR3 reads TGTGCCAGTAGTCAACGACAGGGAATGAGGACTGAAGCTTTCTTT. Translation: CASSQRQGMRTEAFF.